This entry describes one TCR beta chain. The sample is drawn from a study of blood T cell repertoires in COVID-19. Using immunoSEQ multiplex PCR, the repertoire was profiled, and TCRdb retains in-frame clones only, with some absent. The sample has tens of thousands of clones; 85% are singletons. The sequence was collected from a man in his fifties or sixties with acute or convalescent COVID-19. The sample taken for sequencing was peripheral blood.

The CDR3 DNA follows: TGTGCCAGCAGTGGCCGACTAGCGGGCCACTACGAGCAGTACTTC. The encoded protein is CASSGRLAGHYEQYF. The V call is TRBV2, the J call TRBJ2-7; TRBD2 aligns across 10 bases. This CDR3 region has 15 residues. Germline-derived CDR1 and CDR2 are SNHLY and FYNNEI. Unmatched junction bases numbered 6, after V lost 4 bases and J lost 3 bases.